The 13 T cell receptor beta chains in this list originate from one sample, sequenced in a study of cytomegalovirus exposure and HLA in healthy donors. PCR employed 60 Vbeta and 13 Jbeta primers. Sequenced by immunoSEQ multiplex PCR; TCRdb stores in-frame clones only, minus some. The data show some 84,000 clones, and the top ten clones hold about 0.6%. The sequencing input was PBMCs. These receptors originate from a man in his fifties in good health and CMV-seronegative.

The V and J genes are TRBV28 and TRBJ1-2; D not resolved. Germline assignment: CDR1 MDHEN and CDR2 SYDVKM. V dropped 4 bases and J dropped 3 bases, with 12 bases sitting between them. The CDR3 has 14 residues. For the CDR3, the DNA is TGTGCCAGCAGTTACCCCCCAGGCCACTATGGCTACACCTTC. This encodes CASSYPPGHYGYTF.

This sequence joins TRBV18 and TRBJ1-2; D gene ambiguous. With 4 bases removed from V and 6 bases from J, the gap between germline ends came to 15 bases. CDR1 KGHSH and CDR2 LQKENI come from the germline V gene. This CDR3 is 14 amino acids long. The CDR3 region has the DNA TGTGCCAGCTCACAATCCGCCCAGAATAATGGCTACACCTTC. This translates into CASSQSAQNNGYTF.

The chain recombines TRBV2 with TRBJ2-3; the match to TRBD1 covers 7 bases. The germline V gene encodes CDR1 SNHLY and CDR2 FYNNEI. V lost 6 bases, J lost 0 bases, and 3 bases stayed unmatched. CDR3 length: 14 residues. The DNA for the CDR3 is TGTGCCAGCAGAGACAGGGCTAGCACAGATACGCAGTATTTT. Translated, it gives CASRDRASTDTQYF. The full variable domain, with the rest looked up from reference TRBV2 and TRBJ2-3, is EPEVTQTPSHQVTQMGQEVILRCVPISNHLYFYWYRQILGQKVEFLVSFYNNEISEKSEIFDDQFSVERPDGSNFTLKIRSTKLEDSAMYFCASRDRASTDTQYFGPGTRLTVL.

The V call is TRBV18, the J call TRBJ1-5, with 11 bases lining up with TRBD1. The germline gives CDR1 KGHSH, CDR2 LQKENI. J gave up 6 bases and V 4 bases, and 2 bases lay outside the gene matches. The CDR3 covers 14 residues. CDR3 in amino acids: CASSLGTGGQPQHF. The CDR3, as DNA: TGTGCCAGCTCACTTGGGACAGGGGGTCAGCCCCAGCATTTT. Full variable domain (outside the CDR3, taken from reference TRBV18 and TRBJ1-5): NAGVMQNPRHLVRRRGQEARLRCSPMKGHSHVYWYRQLPEEGLKFMVYLQKENIIDESGMPKERFSAEFPKEGPSILRIQQVVRGDSAAYFCASSLGTGGQPQHFGDGTRLSIL.

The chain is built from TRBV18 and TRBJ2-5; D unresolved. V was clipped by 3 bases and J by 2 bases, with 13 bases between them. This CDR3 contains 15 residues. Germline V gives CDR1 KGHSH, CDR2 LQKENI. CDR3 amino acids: CASSPGGARQETQYF. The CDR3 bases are TGTGCCAGCTCACCGGGTGGAGCAAGGCAAGAGACCCAGTACTTC.

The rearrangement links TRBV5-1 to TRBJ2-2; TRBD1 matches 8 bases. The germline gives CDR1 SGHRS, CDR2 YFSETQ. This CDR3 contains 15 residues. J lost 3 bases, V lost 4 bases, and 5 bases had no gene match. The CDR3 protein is CASSKGTGDTGELFF. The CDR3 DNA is TGCGCCAGCAGCAAAGGGACAGGAGACACCGGGGAGCTGTTTTTT.

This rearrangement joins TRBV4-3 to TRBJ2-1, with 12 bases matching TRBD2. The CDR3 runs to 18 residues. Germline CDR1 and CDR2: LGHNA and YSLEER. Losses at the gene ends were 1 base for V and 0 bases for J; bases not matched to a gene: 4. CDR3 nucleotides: TGCGCCAGCAGCCAAGGGCTAGCGGGGGGGAGCTCCTACAATGAGCAGTTCTTC. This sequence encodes CASSQGLAGGSSYNEQFF.

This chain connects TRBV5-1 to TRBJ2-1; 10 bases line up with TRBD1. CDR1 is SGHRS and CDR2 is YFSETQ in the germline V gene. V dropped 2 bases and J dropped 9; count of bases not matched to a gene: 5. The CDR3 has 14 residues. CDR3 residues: CASSLGTGEPEQFF. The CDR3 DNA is TGCGCCAGCAGCTTAGGGACAGGGGAGCCTGAGCAGTTCTTC.

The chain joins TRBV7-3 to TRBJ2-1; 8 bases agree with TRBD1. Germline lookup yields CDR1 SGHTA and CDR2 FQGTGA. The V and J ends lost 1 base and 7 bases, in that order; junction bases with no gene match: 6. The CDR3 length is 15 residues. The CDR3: CASSLNRGSRNEQFF. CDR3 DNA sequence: TGTGCCAGCAGCTTAAACAGGGGGAGTAGGAATGAGCAGTTCTTC.

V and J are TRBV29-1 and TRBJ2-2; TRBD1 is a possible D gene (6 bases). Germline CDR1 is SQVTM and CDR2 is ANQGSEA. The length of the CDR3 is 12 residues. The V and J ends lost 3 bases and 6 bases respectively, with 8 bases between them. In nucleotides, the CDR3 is TGCAGCGTTGACCCAGGGGCCGGGGAGCTGTTTTTT. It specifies CSVDPGAGELFF.

The CDR3 nucleotides read TGCGCCAGCAGTGACAGGGGGCGCGGGAACACTGAAGCTTTCTTT. Protein: CASSDRGRGNTEAFF. The chain employs TRBV10-1 and TRBJ1-1, with 8 nucleotides matching TRBD1. The junction had 4 bases not matched to a gene; V was cut back by 3 bases and J by 1 base. The CDR3 is 15 amino acids. Germline V lookup: CDR1 WNHNN, CDR2 SYGVQD (reference sequence).

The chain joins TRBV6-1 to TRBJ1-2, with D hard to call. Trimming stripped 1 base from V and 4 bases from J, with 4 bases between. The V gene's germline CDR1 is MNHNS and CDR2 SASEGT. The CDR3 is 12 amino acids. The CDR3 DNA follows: TGTGCCAGCAGTGAAGGAGTCTATGGCTACACCTTC. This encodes CASSEGVYGYTF.

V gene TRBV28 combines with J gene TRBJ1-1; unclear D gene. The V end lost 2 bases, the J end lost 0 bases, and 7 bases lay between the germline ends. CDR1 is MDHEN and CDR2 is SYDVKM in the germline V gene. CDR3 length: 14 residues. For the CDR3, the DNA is TGTGCCAGCAGTTTAGTGGCAATGAACACTGAAGCTTTCTTT. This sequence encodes CASSLVAMNTEAFF.